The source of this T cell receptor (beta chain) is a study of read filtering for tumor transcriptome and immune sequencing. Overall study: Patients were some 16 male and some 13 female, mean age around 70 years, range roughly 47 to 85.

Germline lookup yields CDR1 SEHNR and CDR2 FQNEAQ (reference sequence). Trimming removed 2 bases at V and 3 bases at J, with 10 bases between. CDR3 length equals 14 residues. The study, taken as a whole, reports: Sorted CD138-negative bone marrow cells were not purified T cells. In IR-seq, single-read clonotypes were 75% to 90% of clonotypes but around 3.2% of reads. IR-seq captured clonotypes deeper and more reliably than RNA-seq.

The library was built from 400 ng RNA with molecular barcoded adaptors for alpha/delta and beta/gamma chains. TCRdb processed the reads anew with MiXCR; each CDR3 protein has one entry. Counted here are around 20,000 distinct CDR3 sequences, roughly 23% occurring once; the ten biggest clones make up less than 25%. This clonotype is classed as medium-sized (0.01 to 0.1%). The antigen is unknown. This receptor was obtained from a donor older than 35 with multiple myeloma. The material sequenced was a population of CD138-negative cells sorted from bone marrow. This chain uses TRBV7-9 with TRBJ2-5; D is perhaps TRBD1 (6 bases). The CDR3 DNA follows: TGTGCCAGCAGCTTAAGTCGGACAGAAGAGACCCAGTACTTC. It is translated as CASSLSRTEETQYF.